This T cell receptor (beta chain) came from a study of beta chain features in type 1 diabetes. Study observations and caveats: In comparison with healthy donors, patients had naive, central memory and Treg TCRB repertoires that appeared more similar. Within each of all four CD4+ subsets, Type 1 diabetes patients had TCRB CDR3s that were moderately but significantly shorter.

Researchers reported sorting CD4+ naive, central memory, regulatory and stem cell-like memory cells via CD45RO/CCR7/CD25/CD127/CD95/CD27. Every bit of the isolated RNA underwent reverse transcription, so sequencing read expressed TCRB transcripts. Here immunoSEQ multiplex PCR was the method, and the copy in TCRdb shows in-frame clones only, minus some. The sample lists just over 450,000 clones; 30% were seen once. The CDR3 length is 15 residues. CDR1 is SGHTA and CDR2 is FQGNSA in the germline V gene. Trimming at V came to 5 bases and at J to 0 bases, leaving 6 bases not matched to a gene. To note about this clone: Its target is not known.

The clonotype originates from a man younger than 35 in good health. The V and J genes are TRBV7-2 and TRBJ2-7, with 8 bases aligning to TRBD2. Sequenced sample: naive CD4+ T cells from blood. The CDR3 DNA sequence: TGTGCCAGCAGCCAGCGAGCGGGGGTCTCCTACGAGCAGTACTTC. This encodes CASSQRAGVSYEQYF.